This TCR beta chain was captured in a study of T cell responses to AZD1222 COVID-19 vaccine. Data came from immunoSEQ multiplex PCR; TCRdb stores just in-frame clones and leaves some out. The sample has over 130,000 clones; around 91% are singletons. This CDR3 contains 15 residues. V lost 1 base, J lost 4 bases, and 6 bases stayed unmatched. The V gene's germline CDR1 is SGHTA and CDR2 FQGNSA. To note about this clone: Its antigen is not identified.

Study observations and caveats: White British ancestry dominated among donors, who included more females, and clonal diversity was possibly underestimated. The CD4 TCRs associated with vaccination extended across spike and predominated at 160-218 and 743-854. Baseline seropositivity occurred in only six AZD1222 recipients. Among spike-specific TCRs, nearly half reportedly target unmutated variant regions.

The sequencing here drew on peripheral blood, taken 28 days after the second AZD1222 dose. This chain joins TRBV7-2 and TRBJ1-2; TRBD1 aligns across 7 bases. The source is an adult who received the AZD1222 COVID-19 vaccine. As DNA, the CDR3 is TGTGCCAGCAGCTTAGAGGAGGGGGCAATCTATGGCTACACCTTC. It is translated as CASSLEEGAIYGYTF.